The following is a T cell receptor (beta chain) sequence with its context. Trimming removed 6 bases at V and 1 base at J, with 12 bases between. The length of the CDR3 is 14 residues. Germline CDR1 and CDR2: ENHRY and SYGVKD. Time point described: baseline pretreatment blood. Treatment here: 15 Gy SBRT to primary tumor, nephrectomy 4 weeks later. This specimen belongs to a study of radiation and T cells in renal cell carcinoma. Repertoires were generated with immunoSEQ multiplex PCR, while TCRdb's copy carries only in-frame clones and drops some. This sample has some 95,000 clones, with about 86% found just once.

The chain has TRBV10-3 and TRBJ1-1; D uncertain. The receptor comes from a man over 45 with renal cell carcinoma. Specimen: blood, collected from a patient whose treatment included radiotherapy and nephrectomy. The CDR3 reads CAIRIGVGNTEAFF. CDR3 nucleotide sequence: TGTGCCATCAGGATCGGGGTTGGGAACACTGAAGCTTTCTTT.